This T cell receptor (beta chain) was captured in a study of T-cell reconstitution after alpha-beta-depleted transplantation in children. The study, taken as a whole, reports: Some patients' high day-60 TCRbeta diversity was attributed to recipient cells surviving conditioning. In patients about two months after transplant, alpha-beta T cells reportedly arose from several hundred expanded graft clones. Once a year had passed after transplant, T-cell counts and diversity came mostly from newly produced T cells.

This clonotype was picked up a small number of times. Its antigen is not identified. The CDR3 is 15 amino acids. Per the germline V gene, CDR1 is MNHNS and CDR2 is SASEGT. V trimming: 6 bases; J trimming: 5 bases; junction bases outside the gene matches: 6. Molecular barcoding with unique molecular identifiers was used for the TCRbeta library. TCRdb passed the PCR reads through MiXCR, listing each CDR3 protein once. This sample carries about 980,000 distinct CDR3 sequences, about 31% of them seen once, and the ten largest clones take about 28%. The receptor's source is a boy under three years old who had a stem cell transplant for SCID, so the T cells may come from the graft donor. The sample consisted of PBMCs, mostly from graft donor cells, taken 360 days after TCRalphabeta/CD19-depleted stem cell transplant. This chain links TRBV6-1 with TRBJ2-1, with TRBD2 identical over 11 bases. CDR3 loop: CASSLLAGGDNEQFF. The CDR3 coding sequence is TGTGCCAGCAGCCTCCTAGCGGGGGGCGACAATGAGCAGTTCTTC.